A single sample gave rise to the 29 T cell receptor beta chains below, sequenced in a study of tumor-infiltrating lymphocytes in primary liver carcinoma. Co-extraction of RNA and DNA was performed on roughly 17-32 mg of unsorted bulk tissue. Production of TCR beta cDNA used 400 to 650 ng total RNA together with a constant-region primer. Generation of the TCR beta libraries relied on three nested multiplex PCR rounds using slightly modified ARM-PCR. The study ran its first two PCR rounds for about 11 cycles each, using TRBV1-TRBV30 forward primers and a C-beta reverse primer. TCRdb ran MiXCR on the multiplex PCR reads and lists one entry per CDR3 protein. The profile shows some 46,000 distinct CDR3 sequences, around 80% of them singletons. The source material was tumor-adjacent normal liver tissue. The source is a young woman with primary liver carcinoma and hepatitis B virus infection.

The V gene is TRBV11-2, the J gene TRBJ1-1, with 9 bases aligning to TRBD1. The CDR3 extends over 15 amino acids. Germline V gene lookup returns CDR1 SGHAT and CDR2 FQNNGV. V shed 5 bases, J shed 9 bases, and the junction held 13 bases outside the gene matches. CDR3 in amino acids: CASSTGTGWDAQAFF. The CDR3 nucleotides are TGTGCCAGCAGCACCGGGACAGGGTGGGACGCTCAAGCTTTCTTT.

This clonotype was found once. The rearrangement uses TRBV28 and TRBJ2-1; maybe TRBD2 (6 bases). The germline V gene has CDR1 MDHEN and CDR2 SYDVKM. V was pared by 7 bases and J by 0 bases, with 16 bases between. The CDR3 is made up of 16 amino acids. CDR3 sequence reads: CASKNCSGISYNEQFF. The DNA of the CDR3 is TGTGCCAGCAAAAACTGTAGCGGAATCTCCTACAATGAGCAGTTCTTC.

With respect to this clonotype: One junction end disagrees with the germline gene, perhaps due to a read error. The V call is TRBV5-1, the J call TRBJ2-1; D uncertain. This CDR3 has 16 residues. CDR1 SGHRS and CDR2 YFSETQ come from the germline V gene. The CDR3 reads CASRLDFTASYNGQFF. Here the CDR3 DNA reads TGCGCCAGCAGGTTGGATTTCACGGCCTCCTACAATGGGCAGTTCTTC. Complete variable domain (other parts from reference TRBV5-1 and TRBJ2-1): KAGVTQTPRYLIKTRGQQVTLSCSPISGHRSVSWYQQTPGQGLQFLFEYFSETQRNKGNFPGRFSGRQFSNSRSEMNVSTLELGDSALYLCASRLDFTASYNGQFFGPGTRLTVL.

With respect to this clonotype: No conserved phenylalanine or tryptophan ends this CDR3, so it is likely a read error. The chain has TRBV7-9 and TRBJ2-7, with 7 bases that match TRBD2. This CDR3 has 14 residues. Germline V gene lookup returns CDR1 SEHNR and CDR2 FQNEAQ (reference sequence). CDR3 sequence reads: CANSPGGLSYEQYL. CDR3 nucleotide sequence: TGTGCCAACAGCCCGGGAGGCCTCTCCTACGAGCAGTACCTC.

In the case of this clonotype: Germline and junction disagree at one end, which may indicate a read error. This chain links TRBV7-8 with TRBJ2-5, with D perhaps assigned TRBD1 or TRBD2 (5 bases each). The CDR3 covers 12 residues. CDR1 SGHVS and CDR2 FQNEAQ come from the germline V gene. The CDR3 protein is CASSNTTGTQYF. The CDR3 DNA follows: TGTGCCAGCAGCAACACCACGGGGACCCAATACTTC.

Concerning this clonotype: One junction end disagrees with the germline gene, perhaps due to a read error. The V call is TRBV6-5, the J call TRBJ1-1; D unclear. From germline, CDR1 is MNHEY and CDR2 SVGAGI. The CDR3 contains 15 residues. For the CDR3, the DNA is TGTGCCAGCAGTTACACGGGTGCGGGGAACACTGAAACTTCCTTT. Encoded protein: CASSYTGAGNTETSF.

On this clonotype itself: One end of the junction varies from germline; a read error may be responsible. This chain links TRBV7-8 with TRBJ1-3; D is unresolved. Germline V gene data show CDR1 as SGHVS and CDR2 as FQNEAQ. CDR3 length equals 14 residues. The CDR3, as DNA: TGTGCCAGCAGCTTAAGCAGGCCTGGAAACACCACATATTTT. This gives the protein CASSLSRPGNTTYF. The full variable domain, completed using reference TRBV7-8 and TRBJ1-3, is GAGVSQSPRYKVAKRGQDVALRCDPISGHVSLFWYQQALGQGPEFLTYFQNEAQLDKSGLPSDRFFAERPEGSVSTLKIQRTQQEDSAVYLCASSLSRPGNTTYFGEGSWLTVV.

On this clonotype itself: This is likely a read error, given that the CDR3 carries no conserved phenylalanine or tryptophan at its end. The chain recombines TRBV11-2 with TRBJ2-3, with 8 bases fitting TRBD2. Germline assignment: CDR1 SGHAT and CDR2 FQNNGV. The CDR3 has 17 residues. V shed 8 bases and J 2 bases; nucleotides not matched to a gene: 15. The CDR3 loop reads CASGHRGSGSLTDTQYL. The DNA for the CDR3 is TGTGCCAGCGGTCATCGAGGGAGCGGGAGCCTCACAGATACGCAGTATCTT.

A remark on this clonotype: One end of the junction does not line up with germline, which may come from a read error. The CDR3 bases are TGTGCCAGCAGCTTAGGAGGATGTGGGAATTCATCCCTCCACTTT. Residues: CASSLGGCGNSSLHF. This sequence joins TRBV11-3 and TRBJ1-6; D not resolved. Germline V lookup: CDR1 SGHNT, CDR2 YENEEA. The CDR3 is 15 amino acids.

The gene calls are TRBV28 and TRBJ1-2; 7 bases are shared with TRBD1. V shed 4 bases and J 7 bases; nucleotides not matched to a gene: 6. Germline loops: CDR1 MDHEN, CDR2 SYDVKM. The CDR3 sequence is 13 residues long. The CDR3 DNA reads TGTGCCAGCAGTTCGGAACAGGGGTCTGGCTACACCTTC. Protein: CASSSEQGSGYTF.

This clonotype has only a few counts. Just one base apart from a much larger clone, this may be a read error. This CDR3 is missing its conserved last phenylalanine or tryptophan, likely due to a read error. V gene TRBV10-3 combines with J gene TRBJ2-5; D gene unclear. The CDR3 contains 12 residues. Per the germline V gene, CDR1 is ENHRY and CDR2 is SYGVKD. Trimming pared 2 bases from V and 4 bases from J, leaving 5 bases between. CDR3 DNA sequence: TGTGCCATCAGTGAGAAGGGAGAGACCCAGTACCTC. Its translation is CAISEKGETQYL.

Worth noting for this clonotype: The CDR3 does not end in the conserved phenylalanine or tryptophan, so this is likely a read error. The CDR3 DNA reads as TGTGCCAGTAGCCCAGGGGGGGGAGGCCTTTATGAGCAGTTCTTA. Translation: CASSPGGGGLYEQFL. The V gene is TRBV5-4, the J gene TRBJ2-1; the D gene could be TRBD1 or TRBD2 (7 bases each). The V end lost 8 bases, the J end lost 8 bases, and 23 bases lay between the germline ends. CDR1 and CDR2 from the germline V gene are SGHNT and YYREEE (reference sequence). CDR3 length equals 15 residues.

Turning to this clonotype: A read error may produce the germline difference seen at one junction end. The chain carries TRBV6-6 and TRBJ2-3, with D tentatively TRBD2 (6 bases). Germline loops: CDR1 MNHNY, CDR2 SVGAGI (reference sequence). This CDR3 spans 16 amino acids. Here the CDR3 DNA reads TGTGCCAGCAGTTCCTGGGTAGCGGAAGGCCGAGATATGCAGTATTTT. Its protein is CASSSWVAEGRDMQYF.

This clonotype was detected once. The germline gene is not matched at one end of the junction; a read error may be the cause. CDR3 DNA sequence: TGTGCCAGCAGTTTGGGTGGGGGTGGCACTGGAGCTTTCTTC. Protein: CASSLGGGGTGAFF. The V and J genes are TRBV12-3 or TRBV12-4 and TRBJ1-1; perhaps TRBD1 as D (5 bases). CDR3 length: 14 amino acids.

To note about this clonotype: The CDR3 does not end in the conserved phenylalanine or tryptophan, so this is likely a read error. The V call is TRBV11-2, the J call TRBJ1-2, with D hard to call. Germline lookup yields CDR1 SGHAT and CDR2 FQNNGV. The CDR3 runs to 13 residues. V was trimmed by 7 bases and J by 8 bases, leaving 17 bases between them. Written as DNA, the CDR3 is TGTGCCAGCAACCTTGTCGATGGGTGGGGCTACACCTCC. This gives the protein CASNLVDGWGYTS.

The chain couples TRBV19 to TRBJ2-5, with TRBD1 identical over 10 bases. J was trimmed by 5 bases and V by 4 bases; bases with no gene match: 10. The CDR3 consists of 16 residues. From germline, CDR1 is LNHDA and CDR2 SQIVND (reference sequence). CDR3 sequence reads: CASSKAGTGVHETQYF. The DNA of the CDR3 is TGTGCCAGTAGTAAGGCGGGGACAGGGGTCCATGAGACCCAGTACTTC.

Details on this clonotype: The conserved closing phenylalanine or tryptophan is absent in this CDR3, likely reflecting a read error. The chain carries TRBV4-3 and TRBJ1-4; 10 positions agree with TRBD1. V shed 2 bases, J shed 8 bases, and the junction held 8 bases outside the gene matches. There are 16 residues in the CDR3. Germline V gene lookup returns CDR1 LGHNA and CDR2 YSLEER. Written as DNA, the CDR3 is TGCGCCAGCAGCCAACACTCCGGGACAGGGGCCGAAAAACTGTTTTCT. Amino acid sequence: CASSQHSGTGAEKLFS.

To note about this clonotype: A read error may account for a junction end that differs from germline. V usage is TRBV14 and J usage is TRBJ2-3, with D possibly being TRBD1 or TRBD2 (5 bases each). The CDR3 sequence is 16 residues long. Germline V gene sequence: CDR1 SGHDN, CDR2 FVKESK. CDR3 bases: TGTACCAGCAGCCTCCTGGGGACGGCAAGCACAGATACTCAGTATTTT. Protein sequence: CTSSLLGTASTDTQYF.

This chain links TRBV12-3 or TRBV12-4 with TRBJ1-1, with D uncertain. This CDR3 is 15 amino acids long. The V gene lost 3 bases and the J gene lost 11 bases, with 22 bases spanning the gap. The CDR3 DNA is TGTGCCAGCAGTTTTTCCAGCACCGGGAACACTGGGGCTTTCTTT. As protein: CASSFSSTGNTGAFF.

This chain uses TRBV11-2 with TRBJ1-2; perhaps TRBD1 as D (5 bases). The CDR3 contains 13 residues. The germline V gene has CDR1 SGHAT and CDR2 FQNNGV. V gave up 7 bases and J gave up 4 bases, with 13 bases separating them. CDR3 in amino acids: CASNTRQSYGYTF. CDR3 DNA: TGTGCCAGCAACACTAGACAGTCCTATGGCTACACCTTC. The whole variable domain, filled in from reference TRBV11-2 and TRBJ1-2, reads EAGVAQSPRYKIIEKRQSVAFWCNPISGHATLYWYQQILGQGPKLLIQFQNNGVVDDSQLPKDRFSAERLKGVDSTLKIQPAKLEDSAVYLCASNTRQSYGYTFGSGTRLTVV.

For the CDR3, the DNA is TGTGCCAGCACCTCCGCCCCGGCAAGCACCCATCAGCCCCAGCATTTT. As protein: CASTSAPASTHQPQHF. This rearrangement joins TRBV6-2 or TRBV6-3 to TRBJ1-5; the D is unclear. This CDR3 has 16 amino acids. Germline assignment: CDR1 MNHEY and CDR2 SVGEGT. V lost 7 bases and J 5 bases, leaving 21 bases between the germline ends.

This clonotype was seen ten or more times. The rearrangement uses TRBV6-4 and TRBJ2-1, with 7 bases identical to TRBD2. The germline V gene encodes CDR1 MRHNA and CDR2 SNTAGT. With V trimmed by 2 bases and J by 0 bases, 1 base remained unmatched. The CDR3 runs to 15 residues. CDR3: CASSDSGTSYNEQFF. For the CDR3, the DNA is TGTGCCAGCAGTGACAGCGGGACCTCCTACAATGAGCAGTTCTTC.

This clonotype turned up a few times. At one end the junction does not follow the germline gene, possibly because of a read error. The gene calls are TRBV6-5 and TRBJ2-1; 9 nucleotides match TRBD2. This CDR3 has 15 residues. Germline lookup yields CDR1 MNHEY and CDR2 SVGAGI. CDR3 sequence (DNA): TGTGCCAGCAGTTACTCCGGCGGGAGGGGCAATGAGCAGCTCTTT. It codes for CASSYSGGRGNEQLF.

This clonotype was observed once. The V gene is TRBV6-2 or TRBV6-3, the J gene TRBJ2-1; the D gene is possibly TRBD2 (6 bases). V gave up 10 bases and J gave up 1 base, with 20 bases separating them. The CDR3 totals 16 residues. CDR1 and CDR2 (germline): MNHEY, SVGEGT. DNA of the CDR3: TGTGCCAACAACCTCCTTGTGGAGGGGTCCTACAATGAGCAGTTCTTC. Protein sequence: CANNLLVEGSYNEQFF.

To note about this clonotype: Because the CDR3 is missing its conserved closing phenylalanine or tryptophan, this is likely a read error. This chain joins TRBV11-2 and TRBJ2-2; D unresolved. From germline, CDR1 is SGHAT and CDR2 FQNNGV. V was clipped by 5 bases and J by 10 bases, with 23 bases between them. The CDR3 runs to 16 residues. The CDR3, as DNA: TGTGCCAGCAGCCCCGATCCCCAATTGAACACAGAGGAGCTGTTTTAT. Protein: CASSPDPQLNTEELFY.

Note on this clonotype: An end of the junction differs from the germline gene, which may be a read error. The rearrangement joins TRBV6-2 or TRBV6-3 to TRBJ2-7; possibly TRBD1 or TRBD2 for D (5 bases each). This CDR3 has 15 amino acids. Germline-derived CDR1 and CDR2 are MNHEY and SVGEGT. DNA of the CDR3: TGTGCTAGCAGTTACCTCGGGGACGTTAACTACAAGCAGTACTTC. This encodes CASSYLGDVNYKQYF.

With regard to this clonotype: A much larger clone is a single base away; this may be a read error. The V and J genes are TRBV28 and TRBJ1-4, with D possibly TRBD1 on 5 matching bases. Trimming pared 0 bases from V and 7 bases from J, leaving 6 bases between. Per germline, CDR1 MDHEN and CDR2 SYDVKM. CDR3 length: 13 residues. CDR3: CASSLWTVEKLFF. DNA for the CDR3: TGTGCCAGCAGTTTATGGACAGTTGAAAAACTGTTTTTT. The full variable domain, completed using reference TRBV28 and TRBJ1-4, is DVKVTQSSRYLVKRTGEKVFLECVQDMDHENMFWYRQDPGLGLRLIYFSYDVKMKEKGDIPEGYSVSREKKERFSLILESASTNQTSMYLCASSLWTVEKLFFGSGTQLSVL.

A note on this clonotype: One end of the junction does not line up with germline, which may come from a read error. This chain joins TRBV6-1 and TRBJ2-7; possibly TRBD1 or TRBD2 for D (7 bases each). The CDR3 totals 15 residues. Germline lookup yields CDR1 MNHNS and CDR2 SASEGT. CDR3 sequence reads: CASSEGGGDSYEQYF. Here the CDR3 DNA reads TGTGCTAGCAGTGAAGGGGGAGGGGACAGCTACGAGCAGTACTTC.

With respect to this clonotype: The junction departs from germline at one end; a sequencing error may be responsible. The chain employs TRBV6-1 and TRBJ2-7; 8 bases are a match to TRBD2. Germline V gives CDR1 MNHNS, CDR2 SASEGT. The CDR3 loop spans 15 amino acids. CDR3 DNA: TGTGCCTGCAGCCAAACGGGGGGGTGGAGCCACGAGGAGTACTTC. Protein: CACSQTGGWSHEEYF.